The T cell receptor (beta chain) described here comes from a study of human T cells and chemical hapten exposure. The time point here: patch test 1, 2 weeks after DPC sensitization. Treatment denoted: therapeutic diphenylcyclopropenone sensitization with weekly scalp DPC. This CDR3 is built from 14 residues. Germline CDR1 reads SGHTA; CDR2 reads FQGNSA. V was cut by 5 bases and J by 5 bases, with 15 bases left in between. In TCRdb, the RACE reads were re-called with MiXCR into one record per CDR3 protein. This sample has fewer than 400,000 distinct CDR3 sequences, with under 9% found just once. Here the sequenced sample was whole blood, taken in connection with sensitization to the hapten diphenylcyclopropenone (DPC). The chain couples TRBV7-2 to TRBJ1-2, with D uncertain. This clonotype was sampled from a woman aged 18-30 years with alopecia areata. Some clones in this sample may be carry-over from other donors' samples. The CDR3 region has the DNA TGTGCCAGCAGCCCCGAAGACGGACCTTATGGCTACACCTTC. The encoded protein is CASSPEDGPYGYTF.